This record concerns one T cell receptor beta chain sequence. Its antigen is undetermined. The source of the sample is a study of cytomegalovirus exposure and HLA in healthy donors. Whole-study findings and limits: A prior analysis recorded that most TCR beta V segments were productive about 87% or about 30% of the time. A later analysis found TCR association rates differed by HLA locus, highest for DRB1 and lowest for HLA-C. Specificity of a few CMV-associated chains for CMV antigens was verified in vitro. The authors later found most CMV-associated TCR beta chains appeared HLA-restricted.

PCR amplification relied on 60 Vbeta primers (plus 13 Jbeta primers). Some clones are missing from TCRdb's copy, which holds only in-frame ones; the method was immunoSEQ multiplex PCR. The sample includes approximately 160,000 clones, around 72% of them seen just once. Trimming cost V 5 bases and J 6 bases; bases outside gene matches: 11. CDR1 SGHAT and CDR2 FQNNGV come from the germline V gene. This CDR3 contains 15 residues. The J gene is TRBJ1-1, the V gene TRBV11-2; 8 bases map to TRBD1. Sample: PBMCs. This TCR was sampled from a man aged 18 to 30 in good health and CMV-seronegative. CDR3 protein: CASSRLGTGSPEAFF. In DNA, the CDR3 is TGTGCCAGCAGCCGTCTCGGGACAGGTTCACCTGAAGCTTTCTTT.